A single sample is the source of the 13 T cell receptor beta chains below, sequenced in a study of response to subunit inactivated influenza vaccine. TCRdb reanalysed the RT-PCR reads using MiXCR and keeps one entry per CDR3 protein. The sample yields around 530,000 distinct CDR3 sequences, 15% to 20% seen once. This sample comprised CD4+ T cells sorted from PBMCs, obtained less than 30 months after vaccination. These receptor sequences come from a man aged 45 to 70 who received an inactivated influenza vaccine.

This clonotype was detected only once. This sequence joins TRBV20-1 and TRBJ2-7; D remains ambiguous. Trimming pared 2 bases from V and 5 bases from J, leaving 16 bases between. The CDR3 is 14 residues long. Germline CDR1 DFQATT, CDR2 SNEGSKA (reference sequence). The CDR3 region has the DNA TGCAGTGCTAGACGACGGTGGCGCGTCGACGAGCAGTACTTC. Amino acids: CSARRRWRVDEQYF.

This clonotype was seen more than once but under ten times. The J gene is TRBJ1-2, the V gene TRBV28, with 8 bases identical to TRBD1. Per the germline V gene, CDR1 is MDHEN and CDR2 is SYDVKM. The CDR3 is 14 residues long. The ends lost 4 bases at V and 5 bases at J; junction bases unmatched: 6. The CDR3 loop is CASSSGQDRYGYTF. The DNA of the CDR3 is TGTGCCAGCAGTTCGGGACAGGACCGGTATGGCTACACCTTC.

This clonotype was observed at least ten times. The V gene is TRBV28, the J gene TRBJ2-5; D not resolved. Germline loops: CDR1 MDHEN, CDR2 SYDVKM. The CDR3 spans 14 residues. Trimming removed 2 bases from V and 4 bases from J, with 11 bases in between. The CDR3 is CASSLNGRLETQYF. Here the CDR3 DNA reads TGTGCCAGCAGTTTAAATGGGCGATTAGAGACCCAGTACTTC.

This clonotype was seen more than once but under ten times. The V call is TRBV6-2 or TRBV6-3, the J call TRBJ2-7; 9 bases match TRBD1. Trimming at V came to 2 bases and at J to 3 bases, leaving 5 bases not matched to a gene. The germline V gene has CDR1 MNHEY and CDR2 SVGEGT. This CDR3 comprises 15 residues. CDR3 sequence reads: CASSYLGQGLYEQYF. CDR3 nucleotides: TGTGCCAGCAGTTACCTGGGACAGGGTCTCTACGAGCAGTACTTC.

The CDR3 DNA reads TGTGCCAGCAGCCAAGATCCGACAGGGGCCAATCAGCCCCAGCATTTT. Protein sequence: CASSQDPTGANQPQHF. V and J are TRBV4-2 and TRBJ1-5; 8 bases are a match to TRBD1. The CDR3 extends over 16 amino acids. Germline values: CDR1 LGHNA, CDR2 YNFKEQ. V lost 0 bases and J lost 3; bases outside the gene matches: 4.

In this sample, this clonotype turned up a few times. CDR3 in DNA: TGCAGTGCTCCGGACAGGGGGCGCGGGTCTAATGAAAAACTGTTTTTT. This gives the protein CSAPDRGRGSNEKLFF. The chain recombines TRBV20-1 with TRBJ1-4, with TRBD1 identical over 11 bases. The V gene end was trimmed by 5 bases and the J gene end by 3 bases; junction bases not matched to a gene: 8. Germline V gene data show CDR1 as DFQATT and CDR2 as SNEGSKA (reference sequence). The CDR3 is 16 residues long.

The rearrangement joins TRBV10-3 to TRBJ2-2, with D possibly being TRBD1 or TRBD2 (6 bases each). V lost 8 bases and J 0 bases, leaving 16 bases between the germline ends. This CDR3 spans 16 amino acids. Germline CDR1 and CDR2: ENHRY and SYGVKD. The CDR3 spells CAIPPGGPANTGELFF. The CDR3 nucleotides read TGTGCCATCCCCCCCGGGGGCCCAGCGAACACCGGGGAGCTGTTTTTT.

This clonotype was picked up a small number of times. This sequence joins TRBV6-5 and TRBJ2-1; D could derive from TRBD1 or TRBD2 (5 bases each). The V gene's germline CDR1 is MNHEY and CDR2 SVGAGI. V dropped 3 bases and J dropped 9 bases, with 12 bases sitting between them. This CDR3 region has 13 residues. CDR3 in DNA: TGTGCCAGCAGTTATCGAGGGGAAACTGAGCAGTTCTTC. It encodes CASSYRGETEQFF.

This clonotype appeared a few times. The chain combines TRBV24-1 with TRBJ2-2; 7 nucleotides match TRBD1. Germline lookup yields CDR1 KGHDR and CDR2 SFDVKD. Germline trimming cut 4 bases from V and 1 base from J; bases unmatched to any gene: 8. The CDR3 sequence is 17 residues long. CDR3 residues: CATSENRGRVNTGELFF. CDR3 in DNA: TGTGCCACCAGTGAGAACAGGGGTCGAGTGAACACCGGGGAGCTGTTTTTT.

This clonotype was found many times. The CDR3 region has the DNA TGCGCCAGCAGCTTGGCCGAGACGACCGGGGAGCTGTTTTTT. This translates into CASSLAETTGELFF. The gene calls are TRBV5-1 and TRBJ2-2; D uncertain. Trimming pared 0 bases from V and 5 bases from J, leaving 8 bases between. Germline V gives CDR1 SGHRS, CDR2 YFSETQ. The CDR3 covers 14 residues.

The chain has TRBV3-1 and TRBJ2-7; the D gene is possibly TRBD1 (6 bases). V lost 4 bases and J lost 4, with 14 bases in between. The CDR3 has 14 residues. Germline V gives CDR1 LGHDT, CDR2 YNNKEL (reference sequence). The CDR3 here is CASSPGTLEYEQYF. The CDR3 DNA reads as TGTGCCAGCAGCCCCGGGACATTAGAATACGAGCAGTACTTC.

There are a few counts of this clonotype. The CDR3 loop reads CSASKAGQGGSTGAVYEQYF. The CDR3 DNA follows: TGCAGTGCTAGTAAGGCGGGACAGGGTGGTTCCACGGGGGCCGTTTACGAGCAGTACTTC. The chain uses TRBV20-1 and TRBJ2-7; 9 nucleotides match TRBD1. Germline CDR1 DFQATT, CDR2 SNEGSKA (reference sequence). The CDR3 spans 20 residues. V gave up 3 bases and J gave up 4 bases; unmatched junction bases: 25.

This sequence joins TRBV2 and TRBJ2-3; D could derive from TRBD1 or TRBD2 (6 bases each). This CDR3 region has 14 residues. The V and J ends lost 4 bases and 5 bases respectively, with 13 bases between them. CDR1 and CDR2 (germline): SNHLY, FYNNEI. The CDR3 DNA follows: TGTGCCAGCAGTGGGGTAGGGGGGATAGATACGCAGTATTTT. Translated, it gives CASSGVGGIDTQYF.